This T cell receptor (beta chain) was found in a study of metastatic and nonmetastatic thyroid tumors (dated by TCRdb to 2020 to 2021). About the full investigation: The researchers compared repertoires between peripheral blood samples and tumor or nodule tissue samples from patients with malignant or benign thyroid disease.

Receptor libraries were prepared by PCR. Sequencer: Illumina HiSeq 4000. High-throughput sequencing was used to profile the CDR3 region of the TCR beta-chain in every patient. Concerning the study's data processing: The researchers built a classifier to tell apart papillary thyroid cancer patients with distant metastasis, based on CDR3 differences among clinicopathological groups. The Shannon index was used to measure repertoire diversity, and the Morisita-Horn index was used to measure how similar tumor and blood repertoires were. TCRdb itself trimmed the public reads at Q25 with fastp, ran MiXCR and retained productive beta chains. TCRdb's processing, not the study's, gives the V and J calls here. This sample gives around 20,000 clones in total; over 25% of them show up just once. Together, the top ten hold around 20% of the sample. None of the patients had been given any treatment before thyroid surgery. Using T-cell receptor beta sequencing, the researchers looked back retrospectively at clinical samples from patients, gathered between about 2011 and 2019.

Including cysteine and phenylalanine, the CDR3 has 17 amino acids. Only the CDR3 part of the read is kept: 51 bases, read in frame from the first base. V has 9 bases trimmed and J has 0 bases trimmed; junction bases matching no gene number 14. CDR1 LNHNV and CDR2 YYDKDF are derived from the germline V gene (reference sequence). What the work shows at the level of the full study, not this receptor alone: TCR beta diversity was reported as significantly higher in malignant tumors than in benign nodules, in both blood and tumor samples.

Regarding this clone: This clone's antigen is unknown. No quality values exist for individual bases; no much larger clone is one base distant.

The chain uses TRBV15 and TRBJ1-2, with 9 bases matching TRBD1. Source material: adjacent normal tissue. This clonotype originated in a female donor with papillary thyroid cancer or a benign thyroid nodule (not recorded which). Some clones in this sample may be carry-over from other donors' samples. The DNA reads as follows: TGTGCCACAACCGACAGGGGGAACCTAGGAGCTAACTATGGCTACACCTTC. This translates into CATTDRGNLGANYGYTF.